The source of this TCR beta chain is a study of CD8+CD57+ T cells in acquired aplastic anemia (dated 2018 in TCRdb). About the study as a whole: A mean of about 3.2 ug of DNA, ranging from roughly 0.2 to 27.4 ug, was extracted from sorted CD4+ and CD8+ cells. The investigation overall reported the following: Patients and healthy controls showed no significant difference in CD8+ Simpson's diversity (P=0.060). Approximately 31 CD8+ CDR3 sequences were found in both patients and controls but appeared to be highly expressed in patients and within the immunodominant clones of the patients.

TCR beta VDJ combination and CDR3 sequence profiling used genomic DNA as the template. An Illumina HiSeq 2000 was the platform used for TCR repertoire sequencing. Turning to the authors' computational methods: TRBV/TRBJ rearrangement plots, CDR3 size and DJ length profiles, and Simpson's diversity index were used to evaluate the repertoires. The most abundant DNA sequence in the deep sequencing data was taken as the immunodominant clone. CDR3 amino acid sequences were checked for sharing between subjects and were compared against published repertoires and the VDJdb database. TCRdb cleaned the public reads at Q25 with fastp, built clones with MiXCR and kept in-frame beta chains. Each entry is one CDR3 protein sequence, shown with its most common DNA and genes. For this entry, the V and J calls and clone size follow TCRdb and not the study's own pipeline. Counted in this sample were around 180,000 distinct CDR3 sequences; under 70% of them appeared once. The ten largest clones add up to 35% to 55% of the sample.

CDR1 and CDR2, per the germline V gene (reference sequence), are DFQATT and SNEGSKA. At the junction V is shortened by 5 bases and J by 4 bases; bases outside the gene matches: 10. The CDR3, from cysteine to phenylalanine, totals 15 residues. Only the CDR3 DNA stays, 45 bases, in frame from base 1. With regard to this clonotype: This receptor's antigen is unknown. Per-base qualities were not stored, and no clone one base away is much larger.

TCR repertoires of sorted CD4+ and CD8+ blood T cells from severe aplastic anemia patients and healthy subjects were deep-sequenced in the study. Ficoll-Paque density gradient centrifugation was used to isolate peripheral blood mononuclear cells. Before DNA was extracted, CD4+ and CD8+ T cells were sorted using either FACS or magnetic beads. This sequence originates from a human donor with severe aplastic anemia or a healthy control (not recorded which). The chain was built from TRBV20-1 and TRBJ1-3, with 8 junctional bases fitting TRBD1. The sample consisted of sorted CD4+, CD8+, or CD8+CD57+ T cells (not recorded which) from PBMCs. At the DNA level, the sequence is TGCAGTGCTGGACCCGCAGGGGGCAAGGGAAACACCATATATTTT. Its protein is CSAGPAGGKGNTIYF.